A single sample gave rise to the 31 T cell receptor beta chains below, sequenced in a study of cytomegalovirus exposure and HLA in healthy donors (dated by TCRdb to 2016 to 2017). Preparation of the library involved the immunoSEQ multiplex PCR assay. Not all clones reach the TCRdb copy of this immuneACCESS table, which keeps in-frame sequences only. Checked studies attribute under half of the gap to unresolved V genes and leave the rest unexplained. Recorded for this sample are about 330,000 clones; about nine tenths of them occurred a single time. Over 1% of the sample lies in the top ten. Sequenced input: PBMCs. The receptor set was obtained from a woman aged 30 to 39 in good health and CMV-seropositive.

V is TRBV19 and J is TRBJ2-1; 7 positions agree with TRBD1. The CDR3 spans 14 residues. After removal of 5 bases from V and 0 bases from J, the junction contained 1 base not matched to a gene. Germline CDR1 is LNHDA and CDR2 is SQIVND (reference sequence). The CDR3 protein is CASSWDSSYNEQFF. DNA of the CDR3: TGTGCCAGTAGTTGGGACAGCTCCTACAATGAGCAGTTCTTC.

This chain joins TRBV2 and TRBJ2-7, with TRBD2 matching over 7 bases. Germline loops: CDR1 SNHLY, CDR2 FYNNEI. The junction had 13 bases not matched to a gene; V was cut back by 3 bases and J by 5 bases. CDR3 length: 16 residues. CDR3 in amino acids: CASSDPGGGRVDEQYF. The CDR3 nucleotides are TGTGCCAGCAGTGACCCGGGCGGCGGGAGAGTGGACGAGCAGTACTTC.

The chain uses TRBV7-7 and TRBJ2-7, with no clear D. This CDR3 is built from 13 residues. Between the trimmed V and J ends, which lost 4 bases and 0 bases, there was a span of 7 bases. Germline-derived CDR1 and CDR2 are SSHAT and FNYEAQ (reference sequence). The DNA for the CDR3 is TGTGCCAGCAGCTCCAGTAGCTCCTACGAGCAGTACTTC. Translated: CASSSSSSYEQYF.

CDR3 nucleotides: TGTGCAAGTCGCCTACCCGAACAGGGGGATTTTTCACCCCTCCACTTT. Its protein is CASRLPEQGDFSPLHF. This sequence joins TRBV12-2 and TRBJ1-6; the DNA was not compared with TRBD1, the D call given in the table. TRBV12-2 counts as a pseudogene. The CDR3 has 16 residues.

As concerns this clone: This CDR3 is also generated by other DNA sequences in the sample. The rearrangement links TRBV15 to TRBJ2-5; TRBD1 matches 7 bases. The germline V gene encodes CDR1 LNHNV and CDR2 YYDKDF (reference sequence). The CDR3 has 14 residues. V gave up 0 bases and J gave up 2 bases; unmatched junction bases: 0. The CDR3 spells CATSRDRGQETQYF. The CDR3 DNA sequence: TGTGCCACCAGCAGAGACAGGGGGCAAGAGACCCAGTACTTC.

This clone was observed a single time. The CDR3 here is CASGKGGGYYNEQFF. CDR3 in DNA: TGTGCCAGCGGCAAAGGGGGGGGCTACTACAATGAGCAGTTCTTC. V gene TRBV11-3 combines with J gene TRBJ2-1, with D possibly TRBD2 on 7 matching bases. Trimming removed 8 bases from V and 3 bases from J, with 17 bases in between. The CDR3 covers 15 residues. CDR1 SGHNT and CDR2 YENEEA come from the germline V gene.

V and J are TRBV30 and TRBJ1-3, with no clear D. This CDR3 region has 12 residues. Looked up from germline, CDR1 is GTSNPN and CDR2 is SVGIG (reference sequence). The V and J ends lost 4 bases and 6 bases respectively, with 10 bases between them. CDR3 sequence reads: CAWTQFENTIYF. CDR3 in DNA: TGTGCCTGGACACAGTTCGAAAACACCATATATTTT.

In DNA form, the CDR3 reads TGTGCTTTCCTAGGGGGGACCGTTTTGGATGAGCAGTTCTTC. Residues: CAFLGGTVLDEQFF. The chain joins TRBV7-9 to TRBJ2-1; D is possibly TRBD1 or TRBD2 (6 bases each). Germline-derived CDR1 and CDR2 are SEHNR and FQNEAQ (reference sequence). This CDR3 has 14 amino acids.

Concerning this clone itself: The same CDR3 can be traced to other DNA sequences in this sample. The chain uses TRBV9 and TRBJ2-5; D may be TRBD1 (5 bases). This CDR3 has 14 residues. Trimming removed 2 bases at V and 2 bases at J, with 10 bases between. Germline V lookup: CDR1 SGDLS, CDR2 YYNGEE. DNA for the CDR3: TGTGCCAGCAGCGTTCAAGGGGTACAAGAGACCCAGTACTTC. Translated: CASSVQGVQETQYF.

This chain joins TRBV5-4 and TRBJ2-5; perhaps TRBD2 as D (6 bases). Trimming cost V 0 bases and J 2 bases, with 14 bases left between them. Germline-derived CDR1 and CDR2 are SGHNT and YYREEE (reference sequence). This CDR3 comprises 16 residues. CDR3 region: CASSLVRGIGQETQYF. DNA of the CDR3: TGTGCCAGCAGCTTGGTTCGGGGGATCGGTCAAGAGACCCAGTACTTC.

The chain carries TRBV5-6 and TRBJ1-5, with D possibly matching TRBD1 (5 bases). The V gene lost 0 bases and the J gene lost 0 bases, with 7 bases spanning the gap. The germline V gene has CDR1 SGHDT and CDR2 YYEEEE. This CDR3 comprises 15 residues. Written as DNA, the CDR3 is TGTGCCAGCAGCTTGGGGGGCCATAGCAATCAGCCCCAGCATTTT. Translation gives CASSLGGHSNQPQHF.

The chain carries TRBV13 and TRBJ2-7; D not resolved. The CDR3 totals 12 residues. CDR1 and CDR2 from the germline V gene are PRHDT and FYEKMQ (reference sequence). Trimming removed 1 base at V and 4 bases at J, with 5 bases between. The DNA of the CDR3 is TGTGCCAGCAGCTTAGTCAAATACGAGCAGTACTTC. Translated: CASSLVKYEQYF.

This clone was seen a handful of times. The chain recombines TRBV2 with TRBJ1-2, with D possibly TRBD1 on 5 matching bases. V was trimmed by 4 bases and J by 4 bases, leaving 10 bases between them. The germline V gene has CDR1 SNHLY and CDR2 FYNNEI. The CDR3 spans 13 residues. The CDR3 DNA sequence: TGTGCCAGCAGTGTGGACACCCTCTATGGCTACACCTTC. As protein: CASSVDTLYGYTF.

This clone was detected only a few times. J is TRBJ1-4 and V is TRBV4-2; D gene unclear. V was cut by 6 bases and J by 17 bases, with 19 bases left in between. This CDR3 has 12 amino acids. The germline CDR1 and CDR2 sequences are LGHNA and YNFKEQ. CDR3 DNA sequence: TGTGCCAGCAGGAGGTGGAGAAGATCGGGTTTTTTT. Translation gives CASRRWRRSGFF.

This chain joins TRBV5-4 and TRBJ1-2, with D unresolved. CDR3 length: 14 residues. Germline V gene data show CDR1 as SGHNT and CDR2 as YYREEE (reference sequence). V lost 4 bases to trimming and J lost 0 bases, with 10 bases between them. This chain's CDR3 is CASSPAIANYGYTF. The CDR3 coding sequence is TGTGCCAGCAGCCCCGCGATAGCTAACTATGGCTACACCTTC.

The rearrangement uses TRBV7-2 and TRBJ2-5; D might be TRBD2 (5 bases). The CDR3 has 16 amino acids. V lost 0 bases, J lost 2 bases, and 13 bases lay in between. The germline CDR1 and CDR2 sequences are SGHTA and FQGNSA. The CDR3 DNA reads as TGTGCCAGCAGCTTAGCGATTTCTAGAGGGCAAGAGACCCAGTACTTC. The encoded protein is CASSLAISRGQETQYF.

This clone was counted only a few times. V gene TRBV2 combines with J gene TRBJ1-6; tentative D call: TRBD1 (5 bases). Germline loops: CDR1 SNHLY, CDR2 FYNNEI. Between the trimmed V and J ends, which lost 10 bases and 5 bases, there was a span of 12 bases. CDR3 size: 13 residues. CDR3 nucleotide sequence: TGTGCCATTCCGGGACGGAATAATTCACCCCTCCACTTT. Translation gives CAIPGRNNSPLHF.

This clone has a single count. The same CDR3 can be traced to other DNA sequences in this sample. The rearrangement joins TRBV4-3 to TRBJ1-5; D gene unclear. V was cut by 0 bases and J by 5 bases, with 5 bases left in between. CDR3 length equals 13 residues. Germline lookup yields CDR1 LGHNA and CDR2 YSLEER. The CDR3 sequence: CASSQDLDQPQHF. CDR3 nucleotide sequence: TGCGCCAGCAGCCAAGATTTGGATCAGCCCCAGCATTTT.

The V gene is TRBV6-1, the J gene TRBJ2-2; 7 nucleotides align to TRBD2. The trim removed 2 bases at V and 4 bases at J, leaving 7 bases unmatched. The CDR3 consists of 16 residues. Germline CDR1 MNHNS, CDR2 SASEGT. DNA of the CDR3: TGTGCCAGCAGTGAATCAGCGGGATGGGCCACCGGGGAGCTGTTTTTT. Translating gives CASSESAGWATGELFF.

This clone was counted a few times. The J gene is TRBJ1-2, the V gene TRBV4-2; 7 bases map to TRBD1. Per the germline V gene, CDR1 is LGHNA and CDR2 is YNFKEQ. The CDR3 runs 12 residues. V lost 5 bases and J lost 7; bases outside the gene matches: 4. CDR3 protein: CASSETGSGYTF. The CDR3 DNA sequence: TGTGCCAGCAGCGAGACAGGGAGTGGCTACACCTTC.

This clone was counted once. The rearrangement joins TRBV5-1 to TRBJ1-2; TRBD1 matches at 11 bases. The germline CDR1 and CDR2 sequences are SGHRS and YFSETQ. The CDR3 totals 15 residues. J lost 3 bases, V lost 5 bases, and 6 bases had no gene match. CDR3 protein: CASRARDRGDYGYTF. CDR3 in DNA: TGCGCCAGCAGGGCCCGGGACAGGGGGGACTATGGCTACACCTTC.

The chain carries TRBV28 and TRBJ1-4, with 9 bases identical to TRBD1. The junction had 8 bases not matched to a gene; V was cut back by 5 bases and J by 4 bases. Germline CDR1 reads MDHEN; CDR2 reads SYDVKM. This CDR3 is built from 16 residues. This CDR3 is CASSPRGTGFNEKLFF. CDR3 DNA sequence: TGTGCCAGCAGTCCTAGAGGGACAGGGTTTAATGAAAAACTGTTTTTT. Looking up the rest from reference TRBV28 and TRBJ1-4 gives the full variable domain: DVKVTQSSRYLVKRTGEKVFLECVQDMDHENMFWYRQDPGLGLRLIYFSYDVKMKEKGDIPEGYSVSREKKERFSLILESASTNQTSMYLCASSPRGTGFNEKLFFGSGTQLSVL.

The V gene is TRBV4-1, the J gene TRBJ1-2; 8 bases map to TRBD1. The V segment lost 2 bases and the J segment 7 bases; nucleotides outside the gene matches: 12. Looked up from germline, CDR1 is MGHRA and CDR2 is YSYEKL. This CDR3 contains 16 residues. The DNA for the CDR3 is TGCGCCAGCAGCCAAACACCGGCGACAGGGGTCAGTGGCTACACCTTC. Its protein is CASSQTPATGVSGYTF.

This clone was found a few times. The V gene is TRBV6-4, the J gene TRBJ1-6, with D maybe TRBD1 (5 bases). V dropped 3 bases and J dropped 11 bases, with 14 bases sitting between them. Germline V gene data show CDR1 as MRHNA and CDR2 as SNTAGT. CDR3 length: 14 amino acids. The CDR3, as DNA: TGTGCCAGCAGTGAATCAGGGTACCTTACACCCCTCCACTTT. Translating gives CASSESGYLTPLHF.

The chain joins TRBV6-1 to TRBJ1-5; 9 positions match TRBD1. V lost 4 bases, J lost 3 bases, and 7 bases stayed unmatched. Germline CDR1 and CDR2: MNHNS and SASEGT. This CDR3 spans 16 amino acids. The CDR3 here is CASSVTDRGNNQPQHF. CDR3 DNA sequence: TGTGCCAGCAGTGTAACGGACAGGGGAAACAATCAGCCCCAGCATTTT.

The rearrangement links TRBV4-3 to TRBJ1-2, with 7 bases that match TRBD1. Trimming removed 2 bases from V and 2 bases from J; junction bases left unmatched: 5. This CDR3 spans 15 amino acids. The V gene's germline CDR1 is LGHNA and CDR2 YSLEER. The CDR3 nucleotides read TGCGCCAGCAGCCAACTGACAGGGCCGAACTATGGCTACACCTTC. Translating it yields CASSQLTGPNYGYTF.

The V and J genes are TRBV9 and TRBJ2-3, with TRBD2 as a possible D gene (5 bases). Germline values: CDR1 SGDLS, CDR2 YYNGEE. The CDR3 has 15 residues. Trimming stripped 2 bases from V and 4 bases from J, with 14 bases between. Here the CDR3 DNA reads TGTGCCAGCAGCGTCGGCGGGTATATATCAGATACGCAGTATTTT. This gives the protein CASSVGGYISDTQYF.

The rearrangement links TRBV28 to TRBJ1-2, with 7 bases fitting TRBD1. CDR3 length: 17 residues. Germline loops: CDR1 MDHEN, CDR2 SYDVKM. The V segment lost 6 bases and the J segment 7 bases; nucleotides outside the gene matches: 20. The CDR3: CASSFAGQPTGAGGYTF. The DNA for the CDR3 is TGTGCCAGCAGCTTCGCGGGACAGCCCACGGGGGCAGGTGGCTACACCTTC.

The CDR3 DNA reads TGTGCCAGCAGTGAGGGTGGGGGCGCCGGGGAGCTGTTTTTT. It yields the protein CASSEGGGAGELFF. V usage is TRBV25-1 and J usage is TRBJ2-2; perhaps TRBD1 as D (6 bases). The V gene lost 3 bases and the J gene lost 6 bases, with 11 bases spanning the gap. The CDR3 extends over 14 amino acids. Germline-derived CDR1 and CDR2 are MGHDK and SYGVNS.

This clone was observed once. The chain is built from TRBV27 and TRBJ2-1; 7 nucleotides line up with TRBD2. Trimming at V came to 5 bases and at J to 6 bases, leaving 10 bases not matched to a gene. CDR1 MNHEY and CDR2 SMNVEV come from the germline V gene (reference sequence). The CDR3 covers 15 residues. In DNA, the CDR3 is TGTGCCAGCAGTGCCCGGGACTGGGGGGGCAATGAGCAGTTCTTC. This sequence encodes CASSARDWGGNEQFF.

The chain has TRBV7-2 and TRBJ2-3; maybe TRBD1 (5 bases). The CDR3 is 15 residues long. CDR1 is SGHTA, CDR2 FQGNSA, per germline. V dropped 6 bases and J dropped 1 base, with 14 bases sitting between them. The CDR3 nucleotides read TGTGCCAGCAGGGGCAGGGCGTTTGGCACAGATACGCAGTATTTT. It yields the protein CASRGRAFGTDTQYF.